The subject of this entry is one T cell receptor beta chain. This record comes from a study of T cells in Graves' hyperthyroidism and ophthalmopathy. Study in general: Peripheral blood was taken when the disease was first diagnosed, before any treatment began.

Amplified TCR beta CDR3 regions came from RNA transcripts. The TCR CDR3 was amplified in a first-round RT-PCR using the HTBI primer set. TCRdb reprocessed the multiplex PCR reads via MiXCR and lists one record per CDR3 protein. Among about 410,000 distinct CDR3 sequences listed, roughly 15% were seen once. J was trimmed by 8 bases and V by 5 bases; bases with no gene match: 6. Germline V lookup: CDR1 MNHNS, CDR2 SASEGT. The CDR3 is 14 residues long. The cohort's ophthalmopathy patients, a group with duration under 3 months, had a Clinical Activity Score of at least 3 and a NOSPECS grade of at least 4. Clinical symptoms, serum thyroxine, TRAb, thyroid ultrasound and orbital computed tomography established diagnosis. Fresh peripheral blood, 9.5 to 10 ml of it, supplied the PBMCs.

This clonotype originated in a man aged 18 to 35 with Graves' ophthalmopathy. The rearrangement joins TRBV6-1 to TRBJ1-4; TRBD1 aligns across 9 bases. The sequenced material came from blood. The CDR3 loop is CASSKQGAREKLFF. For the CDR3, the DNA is TGTGCCAGCAGTAAACAGGGGGCGCGGGAAAAACTGTTTTTT.